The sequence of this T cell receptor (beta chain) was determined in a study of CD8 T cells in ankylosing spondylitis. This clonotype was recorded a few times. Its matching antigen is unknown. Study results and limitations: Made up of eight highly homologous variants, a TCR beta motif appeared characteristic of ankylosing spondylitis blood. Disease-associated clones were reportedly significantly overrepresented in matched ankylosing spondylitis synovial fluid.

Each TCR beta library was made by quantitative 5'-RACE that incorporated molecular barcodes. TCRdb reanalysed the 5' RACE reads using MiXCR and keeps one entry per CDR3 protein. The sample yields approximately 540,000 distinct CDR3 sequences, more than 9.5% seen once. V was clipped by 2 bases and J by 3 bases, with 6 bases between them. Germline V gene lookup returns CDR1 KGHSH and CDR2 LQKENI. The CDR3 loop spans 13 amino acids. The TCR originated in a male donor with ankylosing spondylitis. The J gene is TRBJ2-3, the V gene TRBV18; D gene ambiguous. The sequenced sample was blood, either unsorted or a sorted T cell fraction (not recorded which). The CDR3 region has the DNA TGTGCCAGCTCACCATCCCAAACAGATACGCAGTATTTT. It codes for CASSPSQTDTQYF.